A single sample gave rise to the 30 T cell receptor beta chains below, sequenced in a study of beta chain features in type 1 diabetes. cDNA synthesis used the whole RNA isolate, giving expressed TCRB sequences. Measured with immunoSEQ multiplex PCR; TCRdb has only the in-frame clones, and not every one. Seen here are hundreds of thousands of clones, over 10% observed once, and the top ten hold 0.017%. Sequencing was done on a sample of naive CD4+ T cells from blood. These receptors were taken from a man in his late teens or twenties in good health.

CDR3 loop: CASSQGASMDTQYF. CDR3 bases: TGTGCCAGCAGCCAAGGGGCTAGCATGGATACGCAGTATTTT. This chain links TRBV4-2 with TRBJ2-3; a possible D gene is TRBD2 (5 bases). The CDR3 covers 14 residues. Trimming stripped 1 base from V and 6 bases from J, with 11 bases between. In germline, CDR1 is LGHNA, CDR2 YNFKEQ.

The table lists this clone with a few counts. The rearrangement joins TRBV5-4 to TRBJ2-7; TRBD1 might be the D (6 bases). There are 16 residues in the CDR3. Trimming took off 4 bases at V and 0 bases at J, with 17 bases between the two ends. Germline V gene data show CDR1 as SGHNT and CDR2 as YYREEE (reference sequence). CDR3 bases: TGTGCCAGCAGCGCGCCCGACAGGACCCTCTCCTACGAGCAGTACTTC. As protein: CASSAPDRTLSYEQYF.

V is TRBV9 and J is TRBJ2-5; 8 bases agree with TRBD2. CDR3 size: 16 residues. The germline gives CDR1 SGDLS, CDR2 YYNGEE. With V trimmed by 2 bases and J by 4 bases, 10 bases remained unmatched. The CDR3 protein is CASSVVSGRGAETQYF. The CDR3 DNA reads as TGTGCCAGCAGCGTGGTAAGCGGGAGAGGAGCAGAGACCCAGTACTTC.

The chain has TRBV5-1 and TRBJ2-5, with 12 bases lining up with TRBD2. Trimming took 4 bases from V and 6 from J; bases not matched to a gene: 4. Germline V gene lookup returns CDR1 SGHRS and CDR2 YFSETQ. CDR3 length equals 14 residues. The CDR3 DNA reads as TGCGCCAGCAGCGCCACTAGCGGGAGGCAGACCCAGTACTTC. This sequence encodes CASSATSGRQTQYF.

The gene calls are TRBV29-1 and TRBJ2-3, with TRBD2 as a possible D gene (6 bases). Germline lookup yields CDR1 SQVTM and CDR2 ANQGSEA. The ends were cut back, 2 bases at V and 2 bases at J, with 11 bases in the middle. CDR3 length: 14 residues. The CDR3 sequence: CSVERPGLTDTQYF. The CDR3 coding sequence is TGCAGCGTTGAAAGACCGGGACTCACAGATACGCAGTATTTT.

This clone was detected a few times. V usage is TRBV11-2 and J usage is TRBJ2-2; D ambiguous. This CDR3 has 12 amino acids. V was pared by 0 bases and J by 6 bases, with 2 bases between. Per germline, CDR1 SGHAT and CDR2 FQNNGV. The CDR3 DNA reads as TGTGCCAGCAGCTTAGACTCCGGGGAGCTGTTTTTT. It codes for CASSLDSGELFF. The whole variable domain, filled in from reference TRBV11-2 and TRBJ2-2, reads EAGVAQSPRYKIIEKRQSVAFWCNPISGHATLYWYQQILGQGPKLLIQFQNNGVVDDSQLPKDRFSAERLKGVDSTLKIQPAKLEDSAVYLCASSLDSGELFFGEGSRLTVL.

This sequence joins TRBV7-9 and TRBJ2-3; weak D call: TRBD1 (6 bases). CDR1 and CDR2 (germline): SEHNR, FQNEAQ (reference sequence). Trimming stripped 7 bases from V and 4 bases from J, with 18 bases between. The CDR3 sequence is 15 residues long. CDR3 sequence: CASNKLEGGSDTQYF. CDR3 bases: TGTGCCAGCAACAAGCTCGAAGGGGGATCAGATACGCAGTATTTT.

This clone was detected a few times. The chain joins TRBV5-1 to TRBJ2-2, with unresolved D. The germline V gene has CDR1 SGHRS and CDR2 YFSETQ. Deletions cut 1 base from V and 3 bases from J, with 7 bases between. The CDR3 consists of 14 residues. CDR3 amino acids: CASSLQGDTGELFF. The DNA for the CDR3 is TGCGCCAGCAGCTTGCAAGGAGACACCGGGGAGCTGTTTTTT.

The CDR3 reads CASSPGQGARGFGGYTF. CDR3 nucleotide sequence: TGTGCCAGCAGCCCCGGACAGGGGGCAAGAGGGTTTGGTGGCTACACCTTC. The chain links TRBV5-4 to TRBJ1-2; 11 nucleotides line up with TRBD1. The CDR3 extends over 17 amino acids. Germline CDR1 SGHNT, CDR2 YYREEE (reference sequence). V shed 4 bases and J 7 bases; nucleotides not matched to a gene: 15.

The chain's CDR3 is CASSLGRGVEQYF. As DNA, the CDR3 is TGCGCCAGCAGCTTGGGACGGGGGGTCGAGCAGTACTTC. This chain joins TRBV5-1 and TRBJ2-7, with 7 bases fitting TRBD2. With 0 bases clipped from V and 6 bases from J, the junction kept 3 bases outside the gene matches. The CDR3 totals 13 residues. CDR1 is SGHRS, CDR2 YFSETQ, per germline.

The chain has TRBV14 and TRBJ2-7; D may be TRBD2 (6 bases). This CDR3 is 16 amino acids long. Germline assignment: CDR1 SGHDN and CDR2 FVKESK. The V gene lost 4 bases and the J gene lost 0 bases, with 16 bases spanning the gap. Written as DNA, the CDR3 is TGTGCCAGCAGCCGGACGGCGGGGAACCCCTCCTACGAGCAGTACTTC. It specifies CASSRTAGNPSYEQYF.

V gene TRBV29-1 combines with J gene TRBJ2-3, with a possible D match to TRBD1 (6 bases). CDR3 length: 14 residues. The germline CDR1 and CDR2 sequences are SQVTM and ANQGSEA. The V end was cut by 2 bases, the J end by 0 bases, with 9 bases between. The CDR3 loop is CSVERGFSTDTQYF. The DNA for the CDR3 is TGCAGCGTTGAAAGGGGGTTTAGCACAGATACGCAGTATTTT.

This chain joins TRBV18 and TRBJ1-1; TRBD1 agrees at 7 bases. The germline CDR1 and CDR2 sequences are KGHSH and LQKENI. The CDR3 runs 17 residues. Trimming removed 0 bases from V and 0 bases from J; junction bases left unmatched: 7. The CDR3 here is CASSPPGTAVMNTEAFF. The CDR3 DNA is TGTGCCAGCTCACCACCCGGGACAGCAGTCATGAACACTGAAGCTTTCTTT.

The chain couples TRBV5-4 to TRBJ2-5, with 8 nucleotides matching TRBD2. The CDR3 is 13 residues long. Germline V gives CDR1 SGHNT, CDR2 YYREEE (reference sequence). The CDR3 protein is CACRGGATETQYF. The CDR3, as DNA: TGTGCTTGCCGGGGGGGCGCGACGGAGACCCAGTACTTC. The full variable domain, rest sourced from reference TRBV5-4 and TRBJ2-5, is ETGVTQSPTHLIKTRGQQVTLRCSSQSGHNTVSWYQQALGQGPQFIFQYYREEENGRGNFPPRFSGLQFPNYSSELNVNALELDDSALYLCACRGGATETQYFGPGTRLLVL.

This clone was detected a few times. Other DNA sequences from this sample encode an identical CDR3 as well. CDR3 coding DNA: TGTGCCAGCAGCCTCAGGGGGTATCAGCCCCAGCATTTT. This translates into CASSLRGYQPQHF. The V call is TRBV7-2, the J call TRBJ1-5; 7 bases match TRBD1. The germline V gene has CDR1 SGHTA and CDR2 FQGNSA. Trimming took 5 bases from V and 5 from J; bases not matched to a gene: 3. The CDR3 is made up of 13 amino acids. The full variable domain, its missing parts supplied by reference TRBV7-2 and TRBJ1-5, is GAGVSQSPSNKVTEKGKDVELRCDPISGHTALYWYRQSLGQGLEFLIYFQGNSAPDKSGLPSDRFSAERTGGSVSTLTIQRTQQEDSAVYLCASSLRGYQPQHFGDGTRLSIL.

In its sample, this clone was seen a few times. Additional DNA sequences in this sample encode the identical CDR3. J is TRBJ1-1 and V is TRBV7-3; the D gene is possibly TRBD1 (5 bases). The CDR3 contains 13 residues. Trimming shortened V by 5 bases and J by 1 base, and 8 bases separated the two germline ends. CDR1 is SGHTA, CDR2 FQGTGA, per germline. The CDR3 nucleotides are TGTGCCAGCAGCCTTCAGGGGAACACTGAAGCTTTCTTT. Amino acids: CASSLQGNTEAFF.

In this sample, this clone turned up a few times. The genes are TRBV7-3 and TRBJ2-7, with TRBD2 identical over 8 bases. Looked up from germline, CDR1 is SGHTA and CDR2 is FQGTGA. The CDR3 consists of 17 residues. With 3 bases clipped from V and 4 bases from J, the junction kept 14 bases outside the gene matches. The CDR3 DNA sequence: TGTGCCAGCAGCTTTACTAGCGGCCCCTCGACCGGGTACGAGCAGTACTTC. Translated, it gives CASSFTSGPSTGYEQYF.

The chain employs TRBV19 and TRBJ1-5; D unclear. Between the trimmed V and J ends, which lost 8 bases and 0 bases, there was a span of 5 bases. The CDR3 has 12 amino acids. The germline CDR1 and CDR2 sequences are LNHDA and SQIVND (reference sequence). The DNA for the CDR3 is TGTGCCAGTCGTTTTAGCAATCAGCCCCAGCATTTT. It translates to CASRFSNQPQHF.

In this sample, this clone turned up a few times. The chain joins TRBV2 to TRBJ2-2, with D perhaps matching TRBD2 (5 bases). Germline V gene data show CDR1 as SNHLY and CDR2 as FYNNEI. This CDR3 is built from 14 residues. The V end was cut by 9 bases, the J end by 6 bases, with 17 bases between. CDR3 sequence (DNA): TGTGCCAGAACTAGTAGTTCGCGCTCCGGGGAGCTGTTTTTT. It yields the protein CARTSSSRSGELFF.

The V gene is TRBV5-1, the J gene TRBJ1-5; D is perhaps TRBD1 (5 bases). CDR1 is SGHRS, CDR2 YFSETQ, per germline. Deletions cut 4 bases from V and 3 bases from J, with 11 bases between. This CDR3 contains 14 residues. The CDR3 bases are TGCGCCAGCAGCCTCTCAGGGCCCAATCAGCCCCAGCATTTT. It encodes CASSLSGPNQPQHF.

This clone was picked up a small number of times. Its ends do not fully match the called genes, so a read error is possible. The genes are TRBV7-7 and TRBJ2-3; D unresolved. Germline CDR1 SSHAT, CDR2 FNYEAQ (reference sequence). This CDR3 spans 13 amino acids. The CDR3 DNA follows: TGTGCTAGCAGCTTAGATTCTCAGAATACGCAGTATTTT. It specifies CASSLDSQNTQYF.

V usage is TRBV29-1 and J usage is TRBJ1-3; no clear D gene. CDR1 is SQVTM and CDR2 is ANQGSEA in the germline V gene. The CDR3 consists of 11 residues. V was pared by 6 bases and J by 4 bases, with 7 bases between. The CDR3 loop reads CSVLTGNTIYF. CDR3 sequence (DNA): TGCAGCGTCCTTACAGGAAACACCATATATTTT.

This clone occurred a few times. This chain links TRBV5-1 with TRBJ2-5; a possible D gene is TRBD2 (6 bases). Trimming took 5 bases from V and 1 from J, leaving 15 bases between them. This CDR3 is 15 amino acids long. Germline values: CDR1 SGHRS, CDR2 YFSETQ. CDR3 residues: CASSGPRGVQETQYF. The CDR3 DNA follows: TGCGCCAGCAGTGGCCCTCGCGGGGTCCAAGAGACCCAGTACTTC.

This clone was detected ten times or more. The rearrangement uses TRBV5-4 and TRBJ1-4; possibly TRBD1 for D (5 bases). This CDR3 region has 13 residues. The germline gives CDR1 SGHNT, CDR2 YYREEE (reference sequence). V was trimmed by 4 bases and J by 8 bases, leaving 12 bases between them. The CDR3 nucleotides read TGTGCCAGCAGCACGCTCGGACACGAAAAACTGTTTTTT. This gives the protein CASSTLGHEKLFF.

V is TRBV28 and J is TRBJ1-6; TRBD1 aligns across 11 bases. The CDR3 contains 16 residues. CDR1 MDHEN and CDR2 SYDVKM come from the germline V gene. V was clipped by 3 bases and J by 10 bases; unmatched bases: 8. CDR3 DNA sequence: TGTGCCAGCAGTTTGGCCGGGACAGGGGGAAGATCACCCCTCCACTTT. The encoded protein is CASSLAGTGGRSPLHF.

This clone has more than one count but fewer than ten. The V gene is TRBV6-5, the J gene TRBJ1-6, with TRBD1 identical over 8 bases. Germline assignment: CDR1 MNHEY and CDR2 SVGAGI. V shed 6 bases, J shed 7 bases, and the junction held 2 bases outside the gene matches. This CDR3 is built from 13 residues. CDR3 amino acids: CASRRQGNSPLHF. In DNA form, the CDR3 reads TGTGCCAGCAGAAGACAGGGGAATTCACCCCTCCACTTT.

The rearrangement joins TRBV21-1 to TRBJ1-5; the table assigns TRBD1, which was not confirmed against the DNA. TRBV21-1 is annotated as a pseudogene. The CDR3 sequence is 18 residues long. CDR3 sequence reads: CASRLSDRDRDPNQPQHF. The CDR3 coding sequence is TGTGCCAGCAGACTTAGTGACCGGGACAGGGACCCAAATCAGCCCCAGCATTTT.

This clone was found a few times. The genes are TRBV7-9 and TRBJ2-5; perhaps TRBD2 as D (6 bases). In germline, CDR1 is SEHNR, CDR2 FQNEAQ (reference sequence). The CDR3 contains 17 residues. V was clipped by 5 bases and J by 7 bases, with 26 bases between them. CDR3 bases: TGTGCCAGCAGCCGGGGGAGCGGTCCACCTGGAAGATCGACCCAGTACTTC. The encoded protein is CASSRGSGPPGRSTQYF. The full variable domain, rest sourced from reference TRBV7-9 and TRBJ2-5, is DTGVSQNPRHKITKRGQNVTFRCDPISEHNRLYWYRQTLGQGPEFLTYFQNEAQLEKSRLLSDRFSAERPKGSFSTLEIQRTEQGDSAMYLCASSRGSGPPGRSTQYFGPGTRLLVL.

The table lists this clone with many counts. The chain is built from TRBV4-3 and TRBJ2-3, with D tentatively TRBD2 (6 bases). Trimming pared 0 bases from V and 12 bases from J, leaving 16 bases between. Germline loops: CDR1 LGHNA, CDR2 YSLEER. CDR3 length: 14 residues. This CDR3 is CASSQDLMSGVQYF. The CDR3 bases are TGCGCCAGCAGCCAAGATCTGATGTCGGGAGTCCAGTATTTT.

This clone was counted a few times. CDR3 coding DNA: TGTGCCAGCAGCTCCCAAAATTTGAGGACAGAGAACACTGAAGCTTTCTTT. Amino acid sequence: CASSSQNLRTENTEAFF. V gene TRBV5-4 combines with J gene TRBJ1-1; D is possibly TRBD1 (6 bases). Germline CDR1 SGHNT, CDR2 YYREEE (reference sequence). The CDR3 length is 17 residues. Deletions cut 3 bases from V and 1 base from J, with 19 bases between.